These 32 T cell receptor beta chains came from one sample sequenced in a study of graft-versus-host responses after intestinal transplantation. Sequencing used immunoSEQ multiplex PCR; TCRdb keeps in-frame clones, though not all of them. The sample lists some 46,000 clones, 90% to 95% occurring once. Here the sequenced sample was PBMCs, taken 750 to 800 days after a first intestinal transplant, on the day of a second. The receptors were gathered from a human patient who received an intestinal transplant, so some T cells may come from the graft donor.

The genes are TRBV14 and TRBJ2-3; 9 bases align to TRBD1. This CDR3 contains 17 residues. Germline CDR1 reads SGHDN; CDR2 reads FVKESK. The V gene end was trimmed by 0 bases and the J gene end by 4 bases; junction bases not matched to a gene: 8. CDR3 sequence reads: CASSQDGTGWDADTQYF. The CDR3 DNA follows: TGTGCCAGCAGCCAAGACGGGACAGGGTGGGATGCAGATACGCAGTATTTT.

The J gene is TRBJ2-7, the V gene TRBV15; tentative D call: TRBD1 (6 bases). The CDR3 has 16 amino acids. V shed 4 bases and J shed 9 bases, with 25 bases lying between them. Per germline, CDR1 LNHNV and CDR2 YYDKDF (reference sequence). CDR3 in amino acids: CATSTYNRDTRKGQYF. CDR3 nucleotides: TGTGCCACCAGCACATATAACCGGGACACAAGGAAGGGGCAGTACTTC.

The gene calls are TRBV2 and TRBJ1-2, with D tentatively TRBD1 (6 bases). CDR1 and CDR2 from the germline V gene are SNHLY and FYNNEI. The CDR3 has 14 amino acids. Trimming cost V 6 bases and J 1 base, with 12 bases left between them. CDR3 DNA: TGTGCCAGCAGCCGGGACACCGTTAACTATGGCTACACCTTC. This gives the protein CASSRDTVNYGYTF.

The chain recombines TRBV10-3 with TRBJ2-7, with TRBD2 matching over 7 bases. Trimming cost V 3 bases and J 2 bases; bases outside gene matches: 4. CDR3 length equals 14 residues. The germline V gene encodes CDR1 ENHRY and CDR2 SYGVKD. The CDR3 reads CAISELANTYEQYF. Written as DNA, the CDR3 is TGTGCCATCAGTGAACTAGCGAATACCTACGAGCAGTACTTC.

This chain links TRBV7-9 with TRBJ2-3; the D gene is possibly TRBD2 (6 bases). The V and J ends lost 5 bases and 7 bases respectively, with 22 bases between them. CDR3 length: 16 amino acids. The V gene's germline CDR1 is SEHNR and CDR2 FQNEAQ (reference sequence). CDR3: CASSPADSGRRNTQYF. The CDR3 bases are TGTGCCAGCAGCCCTGCAGATAGCGGAAGAAGAAATACGCAGTATTTT.

The rearrangement links TRBV27 to TRBJ2-2; TRBD1 might be the D (5 bases). V lost 4 bases and J 7 bases, leaving 7 bases between the germline ends. This CDR3 contains 12 residues. Germline CDR1 and CDR2: MNHEY and SMNVEV (reference sequence). The CDR3 nucleotides are TGTGCCAGCAGTTATCAGGGCGGGGAGCTGTTTTTT. Protein sequence: CASSYQGGELFF.

This chain connects TRBV7-9 to TRBJ2-7, with D unresolved. The CDR3 has 14 amino acids. The germline CDR1 and CDR2 sequences are SEHNR and FQNEAQ (reference sequence). The V end lost 6 bases, the J end lost 7 bases, and 19 bases lay between the germline ends. This chain's CDR3 is CASRPPGDPSEQYF. The CDR3 coding sequence is TGTGCCAGCAGACCACCCGGCGACCCCTCGGAGCAGTACTTC.

The CDR3, as DNA: TGTGCCAGCAGCAAAACCCGGGACAGTACGCCTAGGAACACTGAAGCTTTCTTT. Its protein product is CASSKTRDSTPRNTEAFF. The chain carries TRBV21-1 and TRBJ1-1; TRBD1, the table's D call, lacks a check against the DNA. TRBV21-1 is termed a pseudogene. The CDR3 consists of 18 residues.

The DNA of the CDR3 is TGTGCCAGCAGTGAACCGGGCAGATTAAATGAGCAGTTCTTC. Amino acid sequence: CASSEPGRLNEQFF. The chain links TRBV25-1 to TRBJ2-1; no clear D. In germline, CDR1 is MGHDK, CDR2 SYGVNS. The CDR3 sequence is 14 residues long. V was shortened by 2 bases and J by 7 bases, with 12 bases between the two germline ends.

This chain joins TRBV23-1 and TRBJ2-3, with D perhaps TRBD2 (6 bases). Being an ORF, TRBV23-1 has a function that is uncertain. This CDR3 contains 21 residues. Trimming stripped 0 bases from V and 0 bases from J, with 25 bases between. This chain's CDR3 is CASSQSGSEGNKRSSTDTQYF. The CDR3 DNA reads as TGCGCCAGCAGTCAATCAGGCTCGGAGGGGAACAAGCGGTCTAGCACAGATACGCAGTATTTT.

J is TRBJ2-7 and V is TRBV27; 8 bases map to TRBD2. Germline-derived CDR1 and CDR2 are MNHEY and SMNVEV (reference sequence). CDR3 length: 17 amino acids. The V gene end was trimmed by 0 bases and the J gene end by 2 bases; junction bases not matched to a gene: 9. CDR3 nucleotides: TGTGCCAGCAGTTTATCTCCCCCCGGGACTAGAACCTACGAGCAGTACTTC. It is translated as CASSLSPPGTRTYEQYF.

Concerning this clone itself: The junction departs from germline at one end; a sequencing error may be responsible. The chain employs TRBV6-1 and TRBJ1-6; D is perhaps TRBD1 (5 bases). CDR3 length equals 12 residues. CDR1 and CDR2 from the germline V gene are MNHNS and SASEGT. The CDR3 nucleotides read TGTGCCAGCAGTGGAGGGGACCTCCGAAGGTACTTT. Protein sequence: CASSGGDLRRYF.

CDR3 bases: TGTGCCAGCAGCTTAGCAGGGGGGAAAGGGGAGCAGTACTTC. Encoded protein: CASSLAGGKGEQYF. The chain has TRBV7-6 and TRBJ2-7; D could derive from TRBD1 or TRBD2 (6 bases each). V was trimmed by 0 bases and J by 7 bases, leaving 13 bases between them. The CDR3 length is 14 residues. Germline CDR1 reads SGHVS; CDR2 reads FNYEAQ.

The genes are TRBV19 and TRBJ2-7, with TRBD2 as a possible D gene (5 bases). This CDR3 is 13 amino acids long. The V and J ends lost 5 bases and 3 bases respectively, with 11 bases between them. Germline V gives CDR1 LNHDA, CDR2 SQIVND (reference sequence). The chain's CDR3 is CASSFGINYEQYF. CDR3 nucleotide sequence: TGTGCCAGTAGTTTCGGGATAAACTACGAGCAGTACTTC.

V is TRBV27 and J is TRBJ2-5, with D perhaps being TRBD1 or TRBD2 (5 bases each). The CDR3 loop spans 16 amino acids. V lost 3 bases, J lost 2 bases, and 16 bases lay in between. The germline CDR1 and CDR2 sequences are MNHEY and SMNVEV (reference sequence). CDR3 residues: CASSFRSGTYQETQYF. CDR3 in DNA: TGTGCCAGCAGTTTTCGTTCCGGGACGTATCAAGAGACCCAGTACTTC.

This rearrangement joins TRBV19 to TRBJ1-1, with a possible D match to TRBD1 (5 bases). The V gene lost 8 bases and the J gene lost 1 base, with 14 bases spanning the gap. CDR1 LNHDA and CDR2 SQIVND come from the germline V gene (reference sequence). This CDR3 is 14 amino acids long. In nucleotides, the CDR3 is TGTGCCAGTCGCCCGGGGGATAGGAACACTGAAGCTTTCTTT. Translating gives CASRPGDRNTEAFF.

The rearrangement joins TRBV30 to TRBJ1-2, with a weak D call TRBD1 (6 bases). The CDR3 runs to 14 residues. The ends were cut back, 2 bases at V and 3 bases at J, with 13 bases in the middle. Germline CDR1 reads GTSNPN; CDR2 reads SVGIG (reference sequence). CDR3 in amino acids: CAWSLGQTYYGYTF. DNA of the CDR3: TGTGCCTGGAGTTTAGGACAGACCTACTATGGCTACACCTTC.

The rearrangement links TRBV7-3 to TRBJ2-2, with D uncertain. This CDR3 is built from 12 residues. CDR1 is SGHTA, CDR2 FQGTGA, per germline. V was pared by 8 bases and J by 5 bases, with 9 bases between. CDR3 DNA sequence: TGTGCCAGCGGGTGGAGTACCGGGGAGCTGTTTTTT. It encodes CASGWSTGELFF.

The sample holds one count of this clone. The chain uses TRBV7-9 and TRBJ2-7; D perhaps matches TRBD1 (6 bases). With 1 base removed from V and 0 bases from J, the gap between germline ends came to 10 bases. The CDR3 length is 15 residues. Germline assignment: CDR1 SEHNR and CDR2 FQNEAQ (reference sequence). DNA for the CDR3: TGTGCCAGCAGCTTAGGGACAGCTAGCTCCTACGAGCAGTACTTC. Protein product: CASSLGTASSYEQYF.

V usage is TRBV27 and J usage is TRBJ2-5; 8 nucleotides agree with TRBD1. The CDR3 sequence is 16 residues long. CDR1 and CDR2 from the germline V gene are MNHEY and SMNVEV (reference sequence). The ends lost 6 bases at V and 4 bases at J; junction bases unmatched: 13. The CDR3 DNA sequence: TGTGCCAGCAGCATCGGGACAGGTGTTTCTTTAGAGACCCAGTACTTC. Translated: CASSIGTGVSLETQYF.

This rearrangement joins TRBV16 to TRBJ1-2; no reliable D call. V was pared by 5 bases and J by 4 bases, with 23 bases between. Germline V gives CDR1 KGHSY, CDR2 FQNENV. The CDR3 spans 17 residues. This CDR3 reads CASSTFKVVRKIYGYTF. CDR3 bases: TGTGCCAGCAGCACTTTTAAGGTCGTTAGAAAGATCTATGGCTACACCTTC.

The V call is TRBV6-5, the J call TRBJ2-3; the D is unclear. Trimming stripped 0 bases from V and 9 bases from J, with 13 bases between. Germline CDR1 and CDR2: MNHEY and SVGAGI. The CDR3 length is 14 residues. The CDR3 nucleotides read TGTGCCAGCAGTTACTCCCTCCTGACTCACACGCAGTATTTT. Protein: CASSYSLLTHTQYF.

The J gene is TRBJ2-5, the V gene TRBV7-3; weak D call: TRBD1 (7 bases). Germline CDR1 is SGHTA and CDR2 is FQGTGA. V was clipped by 5 bases and J by 5 bases, with 12 bases between them. There are 13 residues in the CDR3. CDR3 in DNA: TGTGCCAGCAGCCGATCAGGGGGGGAGACCCAGTACTTC. Translated: CASSRSGGETQYF.

The V and J genes are TRBV7-9 and TRBJ2-1; the D gene could be TRBD1 or TRBD2 (5 bases each). Germline CDR1 reads SEHNR; CDR2 reads FQNEAQ (reference sequence). This CDR3 is 18 amino acids long. V lost 4 bases to trimming and J lost 0 bases, with 19 bases between them. CDR3 protein: CASSWLGSQGSSYNEQFF. CDR3 bases: TGTGCCAGCAGCTGGTTAGGGAGTCAGGGAAGCTCCTACAATGAGCAGTTCTTC.

This sequence joins TRBV7-9 and TRBJ1-5; D ambiguous. CDR1 and CDR2 (germline): SEHNR, FQNEAQ (reference sequence). The CDR3 runs 15 residues. Trimming pared 1 base from V and 0 bases from J, leaving 7 bases between. The CDR3: CASSLDGYSNQPQHF. CDR3 in DNA: TGTGCCAGCAGCTTAGATGGGTATAGCAATCAGCCCCAGCATTTT.

To note about this clone: Other DNA sequences in the same sample also yield this CDR3. The rearrangement joins TRBV28 to TRBJ1-4; D is uncertain. Germline CDR1 and CDR2: MDHEN and SYDVKM. With 6 bases removed from V and 8 bases from J, the gap between germline ends came to 16 bases. There are 14 residues in the CDR3. The CDR3 DNA reads as TGTGCCAGCAGCCTGGGGTCGGGCGGCGAAAAACTGTTTTTT. Translating it yields CASSLGSGGEKLFF.

This chain joins TRBV7-8 and TRBJ2-2; D gene ambiguous. This CDR3 is built from 14 residues. Per germline, CDR1 SGHVS and CDR2 FQNEAQ. Trimming took 2 bases from V and 4 from J, leaving 8 bases between them. The CDR3 region is CASSLRSFTGELFF. The CDR3 nucleotides are TGTGCCAGCAGCTTAAGGAGTTTCACCGGGGAGCTGTTTTTT.

The genes are TRBV2 and TRBJ2-1; 9 bases map to TRBD1. Germline CDR1 and CDR2: SNHLY and FYNNEI. The CDR3 is made up of 16 amino acids. Unmatched junction bases numbered 9, after V lost 5 bases and J lost 4 bases. Written as DNA, the CDR3 is TGTGCCAGCAGTTCCAGGGACAGGGTGGGATACAATGAGCAGTTCTTC. This encodes CASSSRDRVGYNEQFF. The full variable domain, with the rest looked up from reference TRBV2 and TRBJ2-1, is EPEVTQTPSHQVTQMGQEVILRCVPISNHLYFYWYRQILGQKVEFLVSFYNNEISEKSEIFDDQFSVERPDGSNFTLKIRSTKLEDSAMYFCASSSRDRVGYNEQFFGPGTRLTVL.

The chain employs TRBV28 and TRBJ1-2, with D tentatively TRBD1 (6 bases). V was trimmed by 6 bases and J by 4 bases, leaving 21 bases between them. The CDR3 loop spans 16 amino acids. Looked up from germline, CDR1 is MDHEN and CDR2 is SYDVKM. The chain's CDR3 is CASSLRTVLTGYGYTF. CDR3 in DNA: TGTGCCAGCAGCCTCCGGACAGTCCTCACGGGCTATGGCTACACCTTC.

V usage is TRBV29-1 and J usage is TRBJ2-1; TRBD2 might be the D (6 bases). V was clipped by 6 bases and J by 3 bases, with 15 bases between them. The CDR3 has 14 amino acids. Germline values: CDR1 SQVTM, CDR2 ANQGSEA. The CDR3 DNA reads TGCAGCGTAGCTCACGGCGGGGTCTACAATGAGCAGTTCTTC. Protein: CSVAHGGVYNEQFF.

The chain joins TRBV6-6 to TRBJ2-4; tentatively, D is TRBD1 (6 bases). The CDR3 is made up of 16 amino acids. With 2 bases removed from V and 0 bases from J, the gap between germline ends came to 11 bases. Germline CDR1 and CDR2: MNHNY and SVGAGI (reference sequence). CDR3 nucleotides: TGTGCCAGCAGTTACCCCGGACAGCTAGCCAAAAACATTCAGTACTTC. Its protein product is CASSYPGQLAKNIQYF.

This clone showed up just once. The V gene is TRBV5-8, the J gene TRBJ2-7; D call uncertain. Trimming left V 4 bases short and J 7 bases short, with 9 bases between. CDR3 size: 11 residues. The V gene's germline CDR1 is SGHTS and CDR2 YDEGEE. CDR3 in DNA: TGTGCCAGCAGCCCCAGGTGGGAGCAGTACTTC. This translates into CASSPRWEQYF. Drawing the rest from reference TRBV5-8 and TRBJ2-7, the complete variable domain is EAGVTQSPTHLIKTRGQQATLRCSPISGHTSVYWYQQALGLGLQFLLWYDEGEERNRGNFPPRFSGRQFPNYSSELNVNALELEDSALYLCASSPRWEQYFGPGTRLTVT.